The sequence of this T cell receptor (beta chain) was determined in a study of control samples from healthy donors and cancer patients. Data came from immunoSEQ multiplex PCR; TCRdb stores just in-frame clones and leaves some out. Among 350,000 to 450,000 clones listed, around 90% were seen once. This clone was observed a single time. Germline V gene data show CDR1 as SGHTA and CDR2 as FQGTGA. J was trimmed by 0 bases and V by 0 bases; bases with no gene match: 4. The CDR3 is 16 amino acids. The chain recombines TRBV7-3 with TRBJ2-7; 8 bases map to TRBD1. Sequencing was carried out using PBMCs. This sequence was found in a man aged 35-49 years with head and neck cancer. The CDR3 DNA follows: TGTGCCAGCAGCTTAACCTGGGACAGGAGCTCCTACGAGCAGTACTTC. It codes for CASSLTWDRSSYEQYF.